The 25 T cell receptor beta chains presented below share a single source sample, sequenced in a study of cytomegalovirus exposure and HLA in healthy donors. PCR involved 60 Vbeta and 13 Jbeta primers. Some clones are missing from TCRdb's copy, which holds only in-frame ones; the method was immunoSEQ multiplex PCR. The sample lists roughly 120,000 clones; about four fifths were seen once. Sequenced: PBMCs. All receptors derive from a man between 35 and 55 years old in good health and CMV-seronegative.

The CDR3 bases are TGTGCCAGCAGTTTCGGTTGGAACACTGAAGCTTTCTTT. Its protein is CASSFGWNTEAFF. The chain links TRBV28 to TRBJ1-1; D ambiguous. Between the trimmed V and J ends, which lost 3 bases and 1 base, there was a span of 6 bases. This CDR3 spans 13 amino acids. Germline V gene lookup returns CDR1 MDHEN and CDR2 SYDVKM.

This clone occurred a few times. The J gene is TRBJ1-4, the V gene TRBV14; D remains unclear. V was trimmed by 4 bases and J by 8 bases, leaving 11 bases between them. The germline gives CDR1 SGHDN, CDR2 FVKESK. The length of the CDR3 is 13 residues. CDR3 sequence reads: CASSRAGPEKLFF. DNA of the CDR3: TGTGCCAGCAGCCGAGCGGGTCCCGAAAAACTGTTTTTT.

The J gene is TRBJ2-3, the V gene TRBV4-1; weak D call: TRBD2 (5 bases). Germline lookup yields CDR1 MGHRA and CDR2 YSYEKL. The CDR3 is 14 amino acids. The V and J ends lost 4 bases and 4 bases respectively, with 12 bases between them. The CDR3 loop is CASSRGHAPDTQYF. CDR3 in DNA: TGCGCCAGCAGCCGCGGGCACGCACCAGATACGCAGTATTTT.

The chain couples TRBV7-3 to TRBJ1-6; 8 nucleotides agree with TRBD1. Germline trimming cut 3 bases from V and 7 bases from J; bases unmatched to any gene: 5. This CDR3 comprises 15 residues. CDR1 and CDR2 from the germline V gene are SGHTA and FQGTGA. In nucleotides, the CDR3 is TGTGCCAGCAGCTTCGGACAGGGTGGGAATTCACCCCTCCACTTT. As protein: CASSFGQGGNSPLHF.

The chain has TRBV5-1 and TRBJ1-2, with D possibly TRBD1 on 6 matching bases. The CDR3 runs to 15 residues. The germline V gene has CDR1 SGHRS and CDR2 YFSETQ. The germline V and J ends were trimmed by 0 bases and 6 bases, with 15 bases remaining between them. The CDR3 DNA reads TGCGCCAGCAGCTTGGCGACAGGATTGGGGGATGGCTACACCTTC. Residues: CASSLATGLGDGYTF.

This clone was detected a few times. The genes are TRBV6-6 and TRBJ2-7; D unresolved. With 0 bases removed from V and 1 base from J, the gap between germline ends came to 7 bases. The CDR3 is 14 residues long. Per germline, CDR1 MNHNY and CDR2 SVGAGI (reference sequence). CDR3 coding DNA: TGTGCCAGCAGTTACTCGCGCGGATCCTACGAGCAGTACTTC. Translated: CASSYSRGSYEQYF.

There are a few counts of this clone. The chain uses TRBV27 and TRBJ1-5; 7 nucleotides match TRBD1. Per germline, CDR1 MNHEY and CDR2 SMNVEV (reference sequence). The V gene end was trimmed by 3 bases and the J gene end by 4 bases; junction bases not matched to a gene: 6. There are 15 residues in the CDR3. The CDR3 loop is CASSFGRGSNQPQHF. CDR3 in DNA: TGTGCCAGCAGTTTTGGCAGGGGGTCGAATCAGCCCCAGCATTTT.

The chain is built from TRBV28 and TRBJ1-5, with D possibly TRBD1 on 5 matching bases. V was pared by 6 bases and J by 0 bases, with 6 bases between. Looked up from germline, CDR1 is MDHEN and CDR2 is SYDVKM. CDR3 length: 13 amino acids. The CDR3 loop is CASRTDSNQPQHF. Written as DNA, the CDR3 is TGTGCCAGCAGGACAGATAGCAATCAGCCCCAGCATTTT.

The V and J genes are TRBV7-6 and TRBJ2-6, with a possible D match to TRBD1 (6 bases). This CDR3 comprises 19 residues. From germline, CDR1 is SGHVS and CDR2 FNYEAQ. V lost 5 bases, J lost 2 bases, and 22 bases lay in between. Here the CDR3 reads CASSPLGGQRNTGANVLTF. The CDR3 DNA is TGTGCCAGCAGCCCACTAGGGGGACAACGGAACACTGGGGCCAACGTCCTGACTTTC.

The chain carries TRBV9 and TRBJ2-7, with TRBD1 as a possible D gene (7 bases). The V and J ends lost 3 bases and 7 bases respectively, with 14 bases between them. CDR1 is SGDLS, CDR2 YYNGEE, per germline. This CDR3 comprises 13 residues. CDR3: CASSGEGGQEQYF. Here the CDR3 DNA reads TGTGCCAGCAGCGGTGAGGGGGGACAGGAGCAGTACTTC.

The chain carries TRBV18 and TRBJ2-5, with D hard to call. CDR3 length: 13 residues. Per germline, CDR1 KGHSH and CDR2 LQKENI. V lost 5 bases and J 1 base, leaving 8 bases between the germline ends. CDR3: CASSSPVQETQYF. The CDR3 nucleotides read TGTGCCAGCTCATCCCCCGTCCAAGAGACCCAGTACTTC.

V is TRBV6-4 and J is TRBJ2-2; 11 nucleotides match TRBD1. The V and J ends lost 8 bases and 4 bases, in that order; junction bases with no gene match: 18. This CDR3 region has 19 residues. CDR1 is MRHNA, CDR2 SNTAGT, per germline. This chain's CDR3 is CASGSQPDRGRMSTGELFF. CDR3 nucleotide sequence: TGTGCCAGCGGTTCACAACCGGACAGGGGGCGTATGAGCACCGGGGAGCTGTTTTTT.

The rearrangement links TRBV28 to TRBJ1-2; D is uncertain. The V gene's germline CDR1 is MDHEN and CDR2 SYDVKM. Trimming stripped 3 bases from V and 5 bases from J, with 7 bases between. The CDR3 has 12 amino acids. The CDR3 region is CASSFSPYGYTF. CDR3 DNA: TGTGCCAGCAGTTTTAGCCCTTATGGCTACACCTTC.

The chain carries TRBV6-4 and TRBJ1-2, with 9 bases lining up with TRBD1. Germline CDR1 MRHNA, CDR2 SNTAGT. CDR3 length: 14 residues. The ends lost 6 bases at V and 8 bases at J; junction bases unmatched: 10. The CDR3 nucleotides are TGTGCCAGCAGCCCCGAACAGGGGGCGCGGGGCTACACCTTC. This encodes CASSPEQGARGYTF.

The CDR3 is CASSLGRGDVDEQYF. The CDR3 nucleotides read TGTGCCAGCAGCTTGGGGCGGGGAGATGTGGACGAGCAGTACTTC. V and J are TRBV5-4 and TRBJ2-7; D is perhaps TRBD2 (6 bases). From germline, CDR1 is SGHNT and CDR2 YYREEE (reference sequence). V gave up 0 bases and J gave up 5 bases, with 15 bases separating them. The CDR3 loop spans 15 amino acids.

The chain links TRBV7-2 to TRBJ2-1, with TRBD2 identical over 8 bases. This CDR3 has 15 amino acids. Trimming cost V 3 bases and J 8 bases; bases outside gene matches: 9. The V gene's germline CDR1 is SGHTA and CDR2 FQGNSA. The CDR3 DNA reads as TGTGCCAGCAGCTTTGACGGGGGGGCCTCGGATGAGCAGTTCTTC. Its translation is CASSFDGGASDEQFF.

CDR3 bases: TGTGCCGTTTACAGGGGGGATGGCTACACCTTC. This gives the protein CAVYRGDGYTF. The J gene is TRBJ1-2, the V gene TRBV19, with 8 bases lining up with TRBD1. V shed 11 bases and J 6 bases; nucleotides not matched to a gene: 5. The germline V gene encodes CDR1 LNHDA and CDR2 SQIVND (reference sequence). CDR3 length: 11 amino acids. Combining the CDR3 with reference TRBV19 and TRBJ1-2 gives the whole variable domain DGGITQSPKYLFRKEGQNVTLSCEQNLNHDAMYWYRQDPGQGLRLIYYSQIVNDFQKGDIAEGYSVSREKKESFPLTVTSAQKNPTAFYLCAVYRGDGYTFGSGTRLTVV.

The chain has TRBV6-5 and TRBJ1-2; a possible D gene is TRBD1 (5 bases). Between the trimmed V and J ends, which lost 10 bases and 2 bases, there was a span of 8 bases. CDR1 and CDR2 from the germline V gene are MNHEY and SVGAGI. This CDR3 has 11 residues. CDR3 residues: CATGGNYGYTF. CDR3 DNA sequence: TGTGCCACCGGGGGAAACTATGGCTACACCTTC.

The genes are TRBV2 and TRBJ2-7, with TRBD1 matching over 9 bases. The CDR3 consists of 13 residues. CDR1 SNHLY and CDR2 FYNNEI come from the germline V gene. The V and J ends lost 6 bases and 3 bases, in that order; junction bases with no gene match: 3. Here the CDR3 reads CASSQGQGYEQYF. The CDR3 DNA follows: TGTGCCAGCAGCCAGGGACAGGGCTACGAGCAGTACTTC.

V gene TRBV21-1 combines with J gene TRBJ2-7; TRBD2 is the table's D call and was not checked against the DNA. TRBV21-1 is recorded as a pseudogene. This CDR3 comprises 15 residues. The CDR3 region has the DNA TGTGCCAGCAGCAACTGGGAGGGCAGTGACTACGAGCAGTACTTC. Translated, it gives CASSNWEGSDYEQYF.

The V gene is TRBV7-9, the J gene TRBJ2-5; 7 nucleotides align to TRBD1. This CDR3 contains 15 residues. Germline lookup yields CDR1 SEHNR and CDR2 FQNEAQ (reference sequence). Germline trimming cut 5 bases from V and 5 bases from J; bases unmatched to any gene: 11. The CDR3 DNA follows: TGTGCCAGCAGCCCCCGACAGGGTAAAGTGGAGACCCAGTACTTC. Translated: CASSPRQGKVETQYF.

This clone was seen only once. The chain couples TRBV2 to TRBJ2-7; the match to TRBD1 covers 7 bases. This CDR3 is built from 14 residues. V dropped 9 bases and J dropped 2; count of bases not matched to a gene: 10. Germline lookup yields CDR1 SNHLY and CDR2 FYNNEI. CDR3: CARSTGDRTYEQYF. The CDR3 DNA is TGTGCCAGGAGTACAGGGGACAGAACCTACGAGCAGTACTTC.

This clone was recorded a few times. CDR3 sequence reads: CASSFGLKAFF. DNA for the CDR3: TGTGCCAGCAGCTTCGGACTGAAAGCTTTCTTT. The rearrangement links TRBV11-2 to TRBJ1-1; D is unresolved. The germline V gene encodes CDR1 SGHAT and CDR2 FQNNGV. Trimming took 3 bases from V and 9 from J, leaving 8 bases between them. This CDR3 region has 11 residues.

On this clone: A read error may account for a junction end that differs from germline. The chain carries TRBV7-9 and TRBJ1-4; 8 positions agree with TRBD1. The CDR3 is 15 amino acids. Germline V gives CDR1 SEHNR, CDR2 FQNEAQ (reference sequence). CDR3 residues: CSSHSTPGGGEKLFF. As DNA, the CDR3 is TGTTCCAGCCACAGCACACCAGGGGGCGGTGAAAAACTGTTTTTT.

The V and J genes are TRBV9 and TRBJ1-1, with no clear D. Trimming took 3 bases from V and 5 from J, leaving 17 bases between them. Looked up from germline, CDR1 is SGDLS and CDR2 is YYNGEE. The CDR3 loop spans 15 amino acids. CDR3 coding DNA: TGTGCCAGCAGCGGAGGGAGTGAAGGTGGGACTGAAGCTTTCTTT. This translates into CASSGGSEGGTEAFF.